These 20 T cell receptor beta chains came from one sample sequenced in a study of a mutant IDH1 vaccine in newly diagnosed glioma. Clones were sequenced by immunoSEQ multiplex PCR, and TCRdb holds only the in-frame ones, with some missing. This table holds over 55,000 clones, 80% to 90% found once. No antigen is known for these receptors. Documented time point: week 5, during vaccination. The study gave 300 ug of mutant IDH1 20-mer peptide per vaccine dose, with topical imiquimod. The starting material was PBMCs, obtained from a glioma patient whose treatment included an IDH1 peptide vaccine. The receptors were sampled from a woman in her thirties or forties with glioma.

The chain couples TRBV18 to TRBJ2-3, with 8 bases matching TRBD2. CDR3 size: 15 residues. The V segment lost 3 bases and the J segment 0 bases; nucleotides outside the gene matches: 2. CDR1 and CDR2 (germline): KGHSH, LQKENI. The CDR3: CASSPTSASTDTQYF. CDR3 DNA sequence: TGTGCCAGCTCACCGACTAGCGCTAGCACAGATACGCAGTATTTT.

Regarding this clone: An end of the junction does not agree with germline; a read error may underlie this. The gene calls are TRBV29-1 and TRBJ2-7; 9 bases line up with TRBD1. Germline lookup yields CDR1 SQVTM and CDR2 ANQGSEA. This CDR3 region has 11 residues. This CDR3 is CSVEGGQGRHF. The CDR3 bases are TGCAGCGTTGAAGGAGGACAGGGGCGGCACTTC.

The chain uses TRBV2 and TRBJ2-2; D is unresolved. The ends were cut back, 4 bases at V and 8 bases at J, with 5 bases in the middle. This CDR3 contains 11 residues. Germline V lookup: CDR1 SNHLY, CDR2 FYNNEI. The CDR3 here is CASSGLGELFF. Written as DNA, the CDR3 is TGTGCCAGCAGTGGGCTTGGGGAGCTGTTTTTT.

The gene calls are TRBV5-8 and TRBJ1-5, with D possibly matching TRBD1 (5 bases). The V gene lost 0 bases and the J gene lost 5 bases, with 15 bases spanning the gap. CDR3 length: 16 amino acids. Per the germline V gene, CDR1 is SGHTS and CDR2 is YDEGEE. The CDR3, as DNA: TGTGCCAGCAGCTTGGGGTTGGCAGGGACCCATCAGCCCCAGCATTTT. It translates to CASSLGLAGTHQPQHF.

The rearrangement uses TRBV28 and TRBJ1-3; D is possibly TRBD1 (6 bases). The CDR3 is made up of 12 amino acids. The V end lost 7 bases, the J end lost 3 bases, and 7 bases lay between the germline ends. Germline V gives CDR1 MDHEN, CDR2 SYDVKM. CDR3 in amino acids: CASTGVGNTIYF. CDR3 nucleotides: TGTGCCAGCACAGGGGTTGGAAACACCATATATTTT.

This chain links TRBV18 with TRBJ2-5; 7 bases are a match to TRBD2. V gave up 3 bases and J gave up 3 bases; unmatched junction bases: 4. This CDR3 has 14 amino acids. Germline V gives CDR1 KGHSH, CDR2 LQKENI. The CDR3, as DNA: TGTGCCAGCTCACCGGCTCTAGCGGAAGAGACCCAGTACTTC. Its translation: CASSPALAEETQYF.

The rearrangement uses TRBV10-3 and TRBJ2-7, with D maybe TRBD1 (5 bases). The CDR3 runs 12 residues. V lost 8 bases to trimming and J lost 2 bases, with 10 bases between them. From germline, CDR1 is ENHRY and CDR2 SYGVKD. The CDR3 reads CAISTGTYEQYF. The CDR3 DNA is TGTGCCATCTCTACAGGAACCTACGAGCAGTACTTC.

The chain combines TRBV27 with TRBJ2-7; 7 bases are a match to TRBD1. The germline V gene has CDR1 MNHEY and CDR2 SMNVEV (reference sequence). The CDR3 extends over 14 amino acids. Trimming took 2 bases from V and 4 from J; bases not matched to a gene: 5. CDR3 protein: CASSLRDRVYEQYF. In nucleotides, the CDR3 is TGTGCCAGCAGTTTAAGGGACAGAGTATACGAGCAGTACTTC.

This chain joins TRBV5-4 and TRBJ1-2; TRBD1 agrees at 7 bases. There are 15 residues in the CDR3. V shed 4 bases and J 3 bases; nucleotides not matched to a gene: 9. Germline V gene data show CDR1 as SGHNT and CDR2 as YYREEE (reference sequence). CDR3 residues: CASSLPNRGDYGYTF. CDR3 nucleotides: TGTGCCAGCAGCCTGCCTAACAGGGGTGACTATGGCTACACCTTC.

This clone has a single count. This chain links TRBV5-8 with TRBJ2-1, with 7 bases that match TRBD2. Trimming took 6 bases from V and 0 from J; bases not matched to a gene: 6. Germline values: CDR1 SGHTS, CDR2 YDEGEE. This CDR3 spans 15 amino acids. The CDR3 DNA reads TGTGCCAGCACCACTAGCGATAGCTCCTACAATGAGCAGTTCTTC. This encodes CASTTSDSSYNEQFF.

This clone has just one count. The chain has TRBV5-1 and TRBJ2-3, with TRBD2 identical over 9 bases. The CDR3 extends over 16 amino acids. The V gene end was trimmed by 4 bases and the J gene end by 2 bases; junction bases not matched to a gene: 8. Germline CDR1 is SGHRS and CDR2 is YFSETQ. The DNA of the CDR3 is TGCGCCAGCAGCCTACTAGCGGGCGCCCCCACAGATACGCAGTATTTT. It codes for CASSLLAGAPTDTQYF.

CDR3 nucleotide sequence: TGTGCCAGCAGTCACAACTGGGTCGCCACAGATACGCAGTATTTT. Its protein is CASSHNWVATDTQYF. The chain carries TRBV27 and TRBJ2-3; no clear D gene. Between the trimmed V and J ends, which lost 5 bases and 2 bases, there was a span of 14 bases. CDR1 MNHEY and CDR2 SMNVEV come from the germline V gene (reference sequence). CDR3 length equals 15 residues.

CDR3 in DNA: TGTGCCAGCAGTGACGCTAGCGGGAGTTGGGAGACCCAGTACTTC. Translation gives CASSDASGSWETQYF. This chain connects TRBV6-1 to TRBJ2-5; 10 nucleotides line up with TRBD2. The CDR3 has 15 residues. Germline CDR1 is MNHNS and CDR2 is SASEGT. The ends lost 3 bases at V and 5 bases at J; junction bases unmatched: 6.

CDR3 residues: CASSILQGPQPQHF. CDR3 coding DNA: TGTGCCAGCAGCATCTTACAAGGGCCCCAGCCCCAGCATTTT. The chain has TRBV2 and TRBJ1-5; D unresolved. Trimming shortened V by 6 bases and J by 7 bases, and 16 bases separated the two germline ends. CDR1 and CDR2 from the germline V gene are SNHLY and FYNNEI. The CDR3 runs 14 residues.

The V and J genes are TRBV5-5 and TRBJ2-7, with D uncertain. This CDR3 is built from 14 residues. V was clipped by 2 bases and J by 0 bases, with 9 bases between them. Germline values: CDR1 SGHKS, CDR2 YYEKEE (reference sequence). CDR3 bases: TGTGCCAGCAGCTTCGGACCCGTCTCCTACGAGCAGTACTTC. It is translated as CASSFGPVSYEQYF.

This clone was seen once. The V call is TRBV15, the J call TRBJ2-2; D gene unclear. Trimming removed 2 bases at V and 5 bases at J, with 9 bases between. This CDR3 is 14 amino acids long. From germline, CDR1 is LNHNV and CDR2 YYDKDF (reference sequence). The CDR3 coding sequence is TGTGCCACCAGCAGAAAGGTGGTTACCGGGGAGCTGTTTTTT. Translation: CATSRKVVTGELFF.

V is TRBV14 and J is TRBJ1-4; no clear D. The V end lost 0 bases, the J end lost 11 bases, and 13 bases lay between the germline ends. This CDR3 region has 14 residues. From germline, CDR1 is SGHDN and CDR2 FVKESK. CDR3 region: CASSQDFGGGKLFF. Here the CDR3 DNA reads TGTGCCAGCAGCCAAGATTTCGGTGGAGGGAAACTGTTTTTT.

The CDR3 spells CASSYGAQETQYF. CDR3 bases: TGTGCCAGCAGTTACGGGGCGCAAGAGACCCAGTACTTC. The chain links TRBV27 to TRBJ2-5, with D perhaps matching TRBD1 or TRBD2 (5 bases each). Trimming removed 4 bases at V and 2 bases at J, with 8 bases between. The CDR3 covers 13 residues. Germline CDR1 reads MNHEY; CDR2 reads SMNVEV (reference sequence).

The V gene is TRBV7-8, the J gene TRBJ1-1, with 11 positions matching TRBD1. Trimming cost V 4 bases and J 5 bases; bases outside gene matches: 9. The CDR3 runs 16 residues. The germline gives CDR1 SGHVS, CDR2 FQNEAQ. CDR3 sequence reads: CASSSHPGQGVTEAFF. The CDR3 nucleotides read TGTGCCAGCAGCTCCCACCCGGGACAGGGGGTAACTGAAGCTTTCTTT. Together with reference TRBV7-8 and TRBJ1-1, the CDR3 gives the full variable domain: GAGVSQSPRYKVAKRGQDVALRCDPISGHVSLFWYQQALGQGPEFLTYFQNEAQLDKSGLPSDRFFAERPEGSVSTLKIQRTQQEDSAVYLCASSSHPGQGVTEAFFGQGTRLTVV.

The CDR3 region is CASSFGERGAGETQYF. The DNA for the CDR3 is TGCGCCAGCAGCTTCGGGGAGCGGGGGGCCGGGGAGACCCAGTACTTC. The rearrangement joins TRBV5-1 to TRBJ2-5; 9 nucleotides align to TRBD2. The CDR3 extends over 16 amino acids. Unmatched junction bases numbered 10, after V lost 2 bases and J lost 5 bases. The V gene's germline CDR1 is SGHRS and CDR2 YFSETQ.